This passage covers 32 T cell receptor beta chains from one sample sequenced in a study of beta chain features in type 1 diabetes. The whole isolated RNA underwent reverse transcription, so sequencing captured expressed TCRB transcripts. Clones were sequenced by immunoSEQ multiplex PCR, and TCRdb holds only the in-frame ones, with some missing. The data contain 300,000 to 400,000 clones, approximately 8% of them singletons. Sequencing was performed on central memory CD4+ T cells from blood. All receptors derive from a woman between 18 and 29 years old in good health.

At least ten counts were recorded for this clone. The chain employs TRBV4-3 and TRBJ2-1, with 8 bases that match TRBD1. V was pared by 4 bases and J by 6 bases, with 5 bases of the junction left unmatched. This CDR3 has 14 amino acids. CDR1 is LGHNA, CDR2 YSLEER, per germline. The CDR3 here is CASSLGGQGNEQFF. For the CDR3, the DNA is TGCGCCAGCAGCCTAGGAGGACAGGGCAATGAGCAGTTCTTC.

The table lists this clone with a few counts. CDR3: CASSYWTGAGYTF. The CDR3 DNA sequence: TGTGCCAGCAGTTACTGGACTGGGGCCGGCTACACCTTC. The rearrangement joins TRBV6-5 to TRBJ1-2; tentative D call: TRBD1 (5 bases). The CDR3 loop spans 13 amino acids. Germline loops: CDR1 MNHEY, CDR2 SVGAGI. Deletions cut 1 base from V and 8 bases from J, with 11 bases between.

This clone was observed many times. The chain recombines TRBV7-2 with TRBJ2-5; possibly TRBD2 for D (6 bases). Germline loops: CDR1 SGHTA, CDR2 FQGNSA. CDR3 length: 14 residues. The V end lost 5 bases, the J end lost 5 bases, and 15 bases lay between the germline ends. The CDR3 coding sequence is TGTGCCAGCAGCCTTTTACCAGGGAGGGAGACCCAGTACTTC. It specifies CASSLLPGRETQYF.

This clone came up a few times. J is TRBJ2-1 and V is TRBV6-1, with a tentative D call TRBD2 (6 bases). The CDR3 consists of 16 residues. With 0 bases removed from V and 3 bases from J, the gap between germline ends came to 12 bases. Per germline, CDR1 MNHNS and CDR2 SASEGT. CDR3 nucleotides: TGTGCCAGCAGTGAAGCGGTGACCGGGAGCTACAATGAGCAGTTCTTC. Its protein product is CASSEAVTGSYNEQFF.

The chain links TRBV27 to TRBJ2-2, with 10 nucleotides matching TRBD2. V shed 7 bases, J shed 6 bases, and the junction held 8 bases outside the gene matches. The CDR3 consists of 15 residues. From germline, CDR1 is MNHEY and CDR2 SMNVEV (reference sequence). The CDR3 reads CASKTSGLSAGELFF. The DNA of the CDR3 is TGTGCCAGCAAGACTAGCGGGCTATCAGCCGGGGAGCTGTTTTTT.

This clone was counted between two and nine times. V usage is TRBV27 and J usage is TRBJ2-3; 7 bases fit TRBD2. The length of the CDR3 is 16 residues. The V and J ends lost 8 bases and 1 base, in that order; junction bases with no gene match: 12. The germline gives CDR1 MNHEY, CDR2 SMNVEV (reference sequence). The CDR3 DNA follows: TGTGCCAGCCGACCCATACTAGCGACCCGCACAGATACGCAGTATTTT. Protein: CASRPILATRTDTQYF.

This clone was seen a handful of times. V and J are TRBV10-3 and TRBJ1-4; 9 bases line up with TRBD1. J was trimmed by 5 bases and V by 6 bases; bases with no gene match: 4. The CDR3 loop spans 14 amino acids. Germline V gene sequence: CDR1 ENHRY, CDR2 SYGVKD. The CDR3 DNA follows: TGTGCCATCAGCCCCGGGACAGGGAATGAAAAACTGTTTTTT. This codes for CAISPGTGNEKLFF.

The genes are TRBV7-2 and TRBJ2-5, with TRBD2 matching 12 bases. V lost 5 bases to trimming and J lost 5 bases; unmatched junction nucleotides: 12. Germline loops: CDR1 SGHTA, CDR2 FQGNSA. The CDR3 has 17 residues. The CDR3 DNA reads TGTGCCAGCAGCCAACAACGCGGACTAGCGGGACTTGAGACCCAGTACTTC. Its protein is CASSQQRGLAGLETQYF.

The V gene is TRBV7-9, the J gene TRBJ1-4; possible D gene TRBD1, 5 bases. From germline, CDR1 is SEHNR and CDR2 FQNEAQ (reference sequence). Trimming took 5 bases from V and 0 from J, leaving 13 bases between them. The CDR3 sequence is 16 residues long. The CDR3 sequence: CASSPRQTATNEKLFF. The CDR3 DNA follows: TGTGCCAGCAGCCCTAGACAGACGGCAACTAATGAAAAACTGTTTTTT.

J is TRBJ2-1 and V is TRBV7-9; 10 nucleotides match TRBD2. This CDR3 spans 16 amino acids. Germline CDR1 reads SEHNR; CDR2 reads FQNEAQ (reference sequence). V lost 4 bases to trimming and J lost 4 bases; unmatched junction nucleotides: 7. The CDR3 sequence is CASSSPPSGGYNEQFF. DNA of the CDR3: TGTGCCAGCAGCTCCCCGCCTAGCGGGGGATACAATGAGCAGTTCTTC.

CDR3 residues: CASSPQGAAFSYGYTF. CDR3 bases: TGTGCCAGCAGTCCACAGGGGGCCGCATTCTCCTATGGCTACACCTTC. The chain uses TRBV27 and TRBJ1-2, with TRBD1 matching 9 bases. With V trimmed by 5 bases and J by 4 bases, 11 bases remained unmatched. Germline assignment: CDR1 MNHEY and CDR2 SMNVEV (reference sequence). The CDR3 runs 16 residues.

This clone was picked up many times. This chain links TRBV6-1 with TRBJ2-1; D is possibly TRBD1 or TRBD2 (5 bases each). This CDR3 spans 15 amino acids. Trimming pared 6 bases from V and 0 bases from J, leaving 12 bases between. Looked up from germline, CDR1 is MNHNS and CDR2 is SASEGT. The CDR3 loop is CASSPKGSSYNEQFF. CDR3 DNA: TGTGCCAGCAGCCCGAAGGGGAGCTCCTACAATGAGCAGTTCTTC.

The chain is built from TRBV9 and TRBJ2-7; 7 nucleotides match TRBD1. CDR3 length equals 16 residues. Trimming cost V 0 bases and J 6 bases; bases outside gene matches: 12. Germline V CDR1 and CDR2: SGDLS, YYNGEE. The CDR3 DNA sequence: TGTGCCAGCAGCGTAGACCCGACAGGGCCGGTTCTCGAGCAGTACTTC. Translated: CASSVDPTGPVLEQYF.

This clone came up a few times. The CDR3 spells CASSSLSWEQFF. Written as DNA, the CDR3 is TGTGCCAGCAGTTCACTCAGTTGGGAGCAGTTCTTC. The rearrangement joins TRBV27 to TRBJ2-1, with D uncertain. Trimming took off 4 bases at V and 10 bases at J, with 11 bases between the two ends. Germline values: CDR1 MNHEY, CDR2 SMNVEV (reference sequence). The CDR3 covers 12 residues.

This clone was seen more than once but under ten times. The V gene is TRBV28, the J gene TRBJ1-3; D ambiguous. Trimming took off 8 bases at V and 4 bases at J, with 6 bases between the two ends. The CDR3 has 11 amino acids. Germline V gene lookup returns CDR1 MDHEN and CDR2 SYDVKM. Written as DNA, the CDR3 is TGTGCCAGCCTGAACGGAAACACCATATATTTT. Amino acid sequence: CASLNGNTIYF.

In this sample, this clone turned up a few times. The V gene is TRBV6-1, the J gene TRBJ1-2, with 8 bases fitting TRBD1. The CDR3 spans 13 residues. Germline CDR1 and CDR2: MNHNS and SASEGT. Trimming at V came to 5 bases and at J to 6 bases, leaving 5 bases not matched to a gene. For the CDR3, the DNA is TGTGCCAGCAGTTGGGGGACAGGAGATGGCTACACCTTC. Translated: CASSWGTGDGYTF.

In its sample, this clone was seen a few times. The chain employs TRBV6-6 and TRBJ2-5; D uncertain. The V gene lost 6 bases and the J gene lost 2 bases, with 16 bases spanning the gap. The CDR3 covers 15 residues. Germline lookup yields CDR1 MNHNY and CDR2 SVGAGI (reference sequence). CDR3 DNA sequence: TGTGCCAGCAGGATCGGAAGAGGCGTTCAAGAGACCCAGTACTTC. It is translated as CASRIGRGVQETQYF.

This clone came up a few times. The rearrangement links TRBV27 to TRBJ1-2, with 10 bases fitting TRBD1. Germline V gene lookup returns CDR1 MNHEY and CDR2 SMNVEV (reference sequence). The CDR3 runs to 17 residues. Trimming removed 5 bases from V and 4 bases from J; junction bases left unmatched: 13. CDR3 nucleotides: TGTGCCAGCAGTACCCGCAACGGGACAGGGGACCGCTATGGCTACACCTTC. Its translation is CASSTRNGTGDRYGYTF.

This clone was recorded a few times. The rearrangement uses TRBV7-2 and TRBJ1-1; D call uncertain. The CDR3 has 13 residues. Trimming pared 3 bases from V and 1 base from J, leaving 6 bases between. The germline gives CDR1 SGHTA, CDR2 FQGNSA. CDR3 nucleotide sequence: TGTGCCAGCAGCTTGTACAGGAACACTGAAGCTTTCTTT. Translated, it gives CASSLYRNTEAFF.

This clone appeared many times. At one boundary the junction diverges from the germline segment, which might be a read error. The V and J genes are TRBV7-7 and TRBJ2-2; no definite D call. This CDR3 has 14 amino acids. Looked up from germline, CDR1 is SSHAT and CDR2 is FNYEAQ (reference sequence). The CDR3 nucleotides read TGTGCTAGCAGCTTGACCGGGAACACCGGGGAGCTGTTTTTT. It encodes CASSLTGNTGELFF.

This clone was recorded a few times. CDR3 in amino acids: CASELNFGRTGELFF. For the CDR3, the DNA is TGTGCCAGTGAGCTTAATTTCGGACGGACCGGGGAGCTGTTTTTT. V is TRBV18 and J is TRBJ2-2; D is ambiguous. Germline V gives CDR1 KGHSH, CDR2 LQKENI. The V end lost 9 bases, the J end lost 5 bases, and 19 bases lay between the germline ends. The CDR3 has 15 residues.

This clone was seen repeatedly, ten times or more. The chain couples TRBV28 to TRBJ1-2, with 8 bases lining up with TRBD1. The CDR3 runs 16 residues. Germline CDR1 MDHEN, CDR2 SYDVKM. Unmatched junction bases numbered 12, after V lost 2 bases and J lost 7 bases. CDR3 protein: CASSLLSGAGGSGYTF. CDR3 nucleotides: TGTGCCAGCAGTTTACTTTCTGGCGCAGGGGGCTCTGGCTACACCTTC.

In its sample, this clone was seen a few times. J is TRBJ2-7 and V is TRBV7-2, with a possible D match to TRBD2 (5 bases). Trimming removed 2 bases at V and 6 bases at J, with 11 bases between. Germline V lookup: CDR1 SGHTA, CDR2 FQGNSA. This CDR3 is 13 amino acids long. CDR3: CASSLMGRGEQYF. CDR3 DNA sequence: TGTGCCAGCAGCTTAATGGGCCGGGGCGAGCAGTACTTC.

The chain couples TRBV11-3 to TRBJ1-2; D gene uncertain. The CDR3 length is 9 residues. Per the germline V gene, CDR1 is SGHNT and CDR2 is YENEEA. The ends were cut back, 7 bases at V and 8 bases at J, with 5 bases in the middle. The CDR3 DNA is TGTGCCAGCAAGGACGGCTACACCTTC. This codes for CASKDGYTF.

CDR3 loop: CAIRASANYGYTF. DNA for the CDR3: TGTGCCATTAGGGCGTCAGCTAACTATGGCTACACCTTC. This rearrangement joins TRBV7-2 to TRBJ1-2, with D hard to call. The germline V and J ends were trimmed by 10 bases and 0 bases, with 12 bases remaining between them. The CDR3 is made up of 13 amino acids. In germline, CDR1 is SGHTA, CDR2 FQGNSA.

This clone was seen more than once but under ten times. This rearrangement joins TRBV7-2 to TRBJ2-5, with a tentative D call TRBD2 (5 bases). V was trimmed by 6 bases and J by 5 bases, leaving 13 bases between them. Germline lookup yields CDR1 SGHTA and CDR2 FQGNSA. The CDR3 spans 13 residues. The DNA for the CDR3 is TGTGCCAGCAGTCGGGGTTCCTGGGAGACCCAGTACTTC. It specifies CASSRGSWETQYF.

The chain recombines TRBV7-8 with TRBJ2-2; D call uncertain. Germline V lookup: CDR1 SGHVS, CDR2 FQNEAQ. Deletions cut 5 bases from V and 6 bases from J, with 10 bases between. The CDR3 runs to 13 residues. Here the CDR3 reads CASSNRLAGELFF. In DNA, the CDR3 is TGTGCCAGCAGCAACAGACTTGCCGGGGAGCTGTTTTTT.

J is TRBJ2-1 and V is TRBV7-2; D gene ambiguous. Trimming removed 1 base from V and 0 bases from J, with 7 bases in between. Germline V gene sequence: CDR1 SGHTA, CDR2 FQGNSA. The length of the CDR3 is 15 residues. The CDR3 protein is CASSLVWGSYNEQFF. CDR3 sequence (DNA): TGTGCCAGCAGCTTAGTCTGGGGCTCCTACAATGAGCAGTTCTTC. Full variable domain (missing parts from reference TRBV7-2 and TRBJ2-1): GAGVSQSPSNKVTEKGKDVELRCDPISGHTALYWYRQSLGQGLEFLIYFQGNSAPDKSGLPSDRFSAERTGGSVSTLTIQRTQQEDSAVYLCASSLVWGSYNEQFFGPGTRLTVL.

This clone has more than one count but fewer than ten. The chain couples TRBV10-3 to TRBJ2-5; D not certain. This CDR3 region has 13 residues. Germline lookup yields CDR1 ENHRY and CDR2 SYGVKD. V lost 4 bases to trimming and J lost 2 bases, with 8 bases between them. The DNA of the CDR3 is TGTGCCATCAGTGCAACCCTTCAAGAGACCCAGTACTTC. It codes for CAISATLQETQYF.

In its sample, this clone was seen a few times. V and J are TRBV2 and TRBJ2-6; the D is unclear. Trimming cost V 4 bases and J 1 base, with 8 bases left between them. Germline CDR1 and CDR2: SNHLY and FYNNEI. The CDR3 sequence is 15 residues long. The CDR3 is CASSASSSGANVLTF. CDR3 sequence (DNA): TGTGCCAGCAGTGCTTCTAGTTCTGGGGCCAACGTCCTGACTTTC. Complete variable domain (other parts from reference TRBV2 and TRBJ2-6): EPEVTQTPSHQVTQMGQEVILRCVPISNHLYFYWYRQILGQKVEFLVSFYNNEISEKSEIFDDQFSVERPDGSNFTLKIRSTKLEDSAMYFCASSASSSGANVLTFGAGSRLTVL.

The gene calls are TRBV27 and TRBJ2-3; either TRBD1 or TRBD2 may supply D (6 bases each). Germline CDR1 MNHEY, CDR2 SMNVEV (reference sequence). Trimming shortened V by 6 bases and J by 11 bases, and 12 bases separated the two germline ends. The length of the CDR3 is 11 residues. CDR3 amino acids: CASSLGGKQYF. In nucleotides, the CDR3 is TGTGCCAGCAGCCTAGGGGGGAAGCAGTATTTT.

The CDR3 nucleotides read TGTGCCAGCAGTTTGCCGCAGGCCGTCACCGGTCAGTACTTC. It is translated as CASSLPQAVTGQYF. The V and J genes are TRBV28 and TRBJ2-4; the D is unclear. The germline V gene has CDR1 MDHEN and CDR2 SYDVKM. The CDR3 consists of 14 residues. Trimming cost V 3 bases and J 12 bases, with 18 bases left between them.